This T cell receptor (beta chain) appears in the sequencing data of a study of identical twins. With 2 bases removed from V and 1 base from J, the gap between germline ends came to 18 bases. The CDR3 extends over 17 amino acids. The germline V gene has CDR1 SGHKS and CDR2 YYEKEE (reference sequence). This clonotype was counted between two and nine times. As yet, its antigen is unknown. Study-level points and caveats: The abundant beta clonotypes from cord blood had fewer insertions, and memory repertoires had none of this.

TCRdb re-called the 5' RACE reads through MiXCR, storing one row per CDR3 protein. The profile shows some 630,000 distinct CDR3 sequences, around 7.4% of them singletons. These records were also assigned to another study, of yellow fever vaccine responses in identical twins.

This chain links TRBV5-5 with TRBJ1-1; tentative D call: TRBD1 (6 bases). The clonotype originates from a young woman in good health. The specimen sequenced was PBMCs. In DNA, the CDR3 is TGTGCCAGCAGCTTTAGGAGGTCAGGGGCGACGAACACTGAAGCTTTCTTT. Amino acid sequence: CASSFRRSGATNTEAFF.